These 9 T cell receptor beta chains originate from one sample sequenced in a study of blood T cells in healthy people across ages. Next came a second PCR, run for about 6 to 12 cycles, which used a sample-barcoded 5' primer along with a J-beta primer mix. TCRdb reprocessed the 5' RACE reads with MiXCR, giving one entry per CDR3 protein. The sample carries around 2 million distinct CDR3 sequences, approximately 40% recorded once. Material: blood. The receptors come from a human donor in good health.

The chain joins TRBV7-9 to TRBJ2-3; 9 bases line up with TRBD1. This CDR3 region has 16 residues. Germline CDR1 and CDR2: SEHNR and FQNEAQ (reference sequence). V lost 4 bases to trimming and J lost 2 bases; unmatched junction nucleotides: 7. This CDR3 is CASSSPGQGLTDTQYF. CDR3 nucleotides: TGTGCCAGCAGCTCGCCGGGACAGGGACTCACAGATACGCAGTATTTT.

This clonotype has only a few counts. The rearrangement uses TRBV9 and TRBJ1-2, with a possible D match to TRBD1 (5 bases). Trimming pared 4 bases from V and 4 bases from J, leaving 17 bases between. The V gene's germline CDR1 is SGDLS and CDR2 YYNGEE. The CDR3 length is 15 residues. Here the CDR3 reads CASSPVGGQGYGYTF. CDR3 DNA: TGTGCCAGCAGCCCTGTCGGAGGTCAGGGCTATGGCTACACCTTC.

The table lists this clonotype with many counts. The CDR3 coding sequence is TGTGCCAGCAGCAAGGGGGCCCAAGAGACCCAGTACTTC. Its translation: CASSKGAQETQYF. The chain carries TRBV11-2 and TRBJ2-5; 7 nucleotides match TRBD1. The germline V gene encodes CDR1 SGHAT and CDR2 FQNNGV. CDR3 size: 13 residues. The ends lost 5 bases at V and 1 base at J; junction bases unmatched: 1.

The chain is built from TRBV4-1 and TRBJ2-2; 11 bases match TRBD2. The junction had 3 bases not matched to a gene; V was cut back by 5 bases and J by 1 base. CDR1 MGHRA and CDR2 YSYEKL come from the germline V gene. The CDR3 totals 16 residues. CDR3 DNA sequence: TGCGCCAGCAGCTGGACTAGCGGGCAGAACACCGGGGAGCTGTTTTTT. This sequence encodes CASSWTSGQNTGELFF.

The V and J genes are TRBV6-2 or TRBV6-3 and TRBJ1-1; no firm D call. The V and J ends lost 9 bases and 1 base respectively, with 12 bases between them. Germline lookup yields CDR1 MNHEY and CDR2 SVGEGT. The CDR3 is made up of 13 amino acids. CDR3 sequence reads: CARHSGGNTEAFF. Here the CDR3 DNA reads TGTGCCAGACACAGCGGAGGGAACACTGAAGCTTTCTTT.

The chain is built from TRBV20-1 and TRBJ2-3; D ambiguous. V gave up 6 bases and J gave up 1 base, with 14 bases separating them. The CDR3 length is 14 residues. Germline loops: CDR1 DFQATT, CDR2 SNEGSKA (reference sequence). The CDR3 nucleotides read TGCAGTGCCCAGACTCCCGACCGCACAGATACGCAGTATTTT. Translation: CSAQTPDRTDTQYF.

This clonotype has a handful of counts. The chain has TRBV6-6 and TRBJ2-3; possibly TRBD2 for D (5 bases). Trimming stripped 0 bases from V and 4 bases from J, with 11 bases between. The V gene's germline CDR1 is MNHNY and CDR2 SVGAGI (reference sequence). CDR3 length: 15 residues. CDR3 region: CASSYSTVSADTQYF. For the CDR3, the DNA is TGTGCCAGCAGTTACTCGACTGTTAGCGCAGATACGCAGTATTTT.

The chain combines TRBV7-9 with TRBJ2-4; the D is unclear. The J call may be faulty, since TRBJ2-7 better matches the DNA end. The germline gives CDR1 SEHNR, CDR2 FQNEAQ (reference sequence). The CDR3 runs to 13 residues. CDR3: CASSFSSDYEQYF. CDR3 in DNA: TGTGCCAGCAGCTTCTCGTCCGACTACGAGCAGTACTTC.

The chain employs TRBV12-3 or TRBV12-4 and TRBJ2-5; 13 bases are shared with TRBD2. This CDR3 is 15 amino acids long. Losses at the gene ends were 6 bases for V and 4 bases for J; bases not matched to a gene: 5. The CDR3 sequence is CASSLLAGGAETQYF. CDR3 nucleotide sequence: TGTGCCAGCAGCTTACTAGCGGGGGGGGCAGAGACCCAGTACTTC.